The clone carrying this T cell receptor beta chain was seen a handful of times. Its target is not known. This sample was taken from a study of tumor and adjacent non-tumor tissue in lung cancer. Study-wide findings and caveats: TCR diversity was significantly greater in tumor than normal lung tissue.

V lost 4 bases and J lost 6, with 12 bases in between. This CDR3 contains 14 residues. Germline CDR1 KGHDR, CDR2 SFDVKD. RNA was extracted from bulk tissue without any cell sorting. Three rounds of nested PCR, following a modified ARM-PCR protocol, produced the TCRbeta library. In TCRdb, the multiplex PCR reads were re-called with MiXCR into one record per CDR3 protein. The repertoire consists of around 86,000 distinct CDR3 sequences, with around 70% occurring once and the leading ten covering 8% to 10%. The chain links TRBV24-1 to TRBJ2-1; no clear D gene. The receptor was isolated from a woman aged 40 to 50 with non-small cell lung cancer. What was sequenced was lung tumor tissue. The CDR3 bases are TGTGCCACCAGTGAGCCAAGGACGGGCAATGAGCAGTTCTTC. Its protein is CATSEPRTGNEQFF.